These 2 T cell receptor beta chains came from one sample sequenced in a study of blood T cells in healthy people across ages. Next came a second PCR, run for about 6 to 12 cycles, which used a sample-barcoded 5' primer along with a J-beta primer mix. TCRdb reprocessed the 5' RACE reads with MiXCR, giving one entry per CDR3 protein. The data hold roughly 730,000 distinct CDR3 sequences, with roughly 50% observed a single time. The sample consisted of blood. These receptors came from a man between 35 and 55 years old in good health.

In this sample, this clonotype turned up a few times. The V and J genes are TRBV20-1 and TRBJ2-7; 8 positions agree with TRBD2. After removal of 8 bases from V and 5 bases from J, the junction contained 5 bases not matched to a gene. The CDR3 is made up of 11 amino acids. The germline V gene encodes CDR1 DFQATT and CDR2 SNEGSKA (reference sequence). CDR3 sequence (DNA): TGCAGTAGCGGGAGCGGTGACGAGCAGTACTTC. Residues: CSSGSGDEQYF.

The chain has TRBV7-9 and TRBJ2-3, with D maybe TRBD2 (6 bases). CDR1 is SEHNR, CDR2 FQNEAQ, per germline (reference sequence). V was shortened by 6 bases and J by 2 bases, with 24 bases between the two germline ends. The CDR3 contains 18 residues. The CDR3, as DNA: TGTGCCAGCAGGTACTACCCGGACCGGCGGCGGGACACAGATACGCAGTATTTT. Translating gives CASRYYPDRRRDTDTQYF.